A selection of T cell receptor beta chains follows, all from one sample in a study of blood T cell repertoires in COVID-19. Sequencing used immunoSEQ multiplex PCR; TCRdb keeps in-frame clones, though not all of them. Of over 150,000 clones in the sample, 65% to 90% were seen once. The sequenced material came from peripheral blood. These TCRs come from a human donor in a cohort sampled during active COVID-19. Both conserved end residues are part of each CDR3.

J	V	CDR3
TRBJ2-3	TRBV9	CASSPREGGADTQYF
TRBJ1-1	TRBV27	CASSWGGSTEAFF
TRBJ2-5	TRBV19	CASSLSSGRPLQGETQYF
TRBJ2-3	TRBV15	CATSTGQGAVSDTQYF
TRBJ2-7	TRBV4-1	CASSQGPGTGENSYEQYF
TRBJ2-7	TRBV28	CASSFRQSPTYEQYF
TRBJ2-7	TRBV6-5	CASSTNRGYEQYF
TRBJ1-6	TRBV4-1	CASSQDPSGALHF
TRBJ1-4	TRBV7-9	CASSSRGRGDEKLFF
TRBJ1-5	TRBV19	CASSIQTGRQPQHF
TRBJ1-5	TRBV5-6	CASSGQGARNQPQHF
TRBJ1-1	TRBV9	CASSVVANTEAFF
TRBJ1-1	TRBV2	CASPNRDRGPNTEAFF
TRBJ1-5	TRBV4-1	CASSHLQGGQPQHF
TRBJ2-1	TRBV5-8	CASSGGLARSEQFF
TRBJ2-7	TRBV28	CASTQPGSGRDEQYF
TRBJ2-3	TRBV18	CASSPGQLPTDTQYF
TRBJ2-3	TRBV30	CAWSVGTQYF
TRBJ2-3	TRBV19	CASSPRRTTRGDTQYF
TRBJ2-7	TRBV5-5	CASSLGWTSGSEQYF
TRBJ2-7	TRBV11-2	CASSLLVMPGTYEQYF
TRBJ2-7	TRBV5-5	CASSPSGRAGYEQYF
TRBJ2-7	TRBV19	CASSISTSGSLGSEEQYF
TRBJ1-2	TRBV5-6	CASSLRTGGYGYTF
TRBJ1-3	TRBV28	CASSLQGQNSGNTIYF
TRBJ1-5	TRBV2	CASSGTGVAQPQHF
TRBJ2-7	TRBV3-1/TRBV3-2	CASSHSAIHSYEQYF
TRBJ1-2	TRBV7-2	CASSPGTGVYGYTF
TRBJ2-1	TRBV24-1	CATSDSGLAGVHEQFF
TRBJ2-3	TRBV28	CATRSGLAALGDTQYF
TRBJ1-4	TRBV24-1	CATSDGASSGISEKLFF
TRBJ1-2	TRBV7-8	CASSSTDYGYTF
TRBJ1-5	TRBV5-1	CASSLTGAGNQPQHF
TRBJ1-3	TRBV11-2	CASSLVRGLYSGNTIYF
TRBJ2-1	TRBV7-9	CASSKQGPEQFF
TRBJ2-2	TRBV15	CATSRAHSSSKGQGVTGELFF
TRBJ2-7	TRBV2	CASSWTSYEQYF
TRBJ1-5	TRBV5-6	CASSLKHQNNQPQHF
TRBJ2-4	TRBV30	CAWSVGSTGAKNIQYF
TRBJ2-1	TRBV27	CASTLTSGRYNEQFF
TRBJ2-1	TRBV12-3/TRBV12-4	CASSTHPYNEQFF
TRBJ2-2	TRBV5-3	CARSCRLAGVQNTGELFF
TRBJ2-7	TRBV7-2	CASSLENAATVYEQYF
TRBJ2-2	TRBV2	CASSDRGGDTGELFF
TRBJ2-1	TRBV4-2	CASSGGFGQFF
TRBJ2-7	TRBV6-5	CASSPGALEQYF
TRBJ2-5	TRBV11-2	CASSFAGGGIGETQYF
TRBJ1-2	TRBV29-1	CSVEEDREDYGYTF
TRBJ1-1	TRBV4-1	CASSQDPQGAAAFF
TRBJ1-4	TRBV11-2	CASSFNPGANEKLFF